A single T cell receptor (beta chain) is shown here with its context. This sample is drawn from a study of tumor-infiltrating lymphocytes in oesophageal squamous cell carcinoma. The CDR3 is 14 amino acids. MiXCR, applied by TCRdb to the PCR reads, yields one record per CDR3 protein. This sample yields around 26,000 distinct CDR3 sequences, of which 30% to 40% are seen a single time; about 25% belongs to the top ten. The clonotype comes from a male donor with esophageal squamous cell carcinoma. J is TRBJ2-7 and V is TRBV12-3 or TRBV12-4; 10 positions match TRBD2. Judging by the DNA end, TRBJ2-1 fits better; the J call may be wrong. The sequencing input was esophageal tumor tissue. The CDR3: CASSLRLAGHEQFF. CDR3 DNA sequence: TGTGCCAGCAGTTTACGACTAGCGGGCCATGAGCAGTTCTTC.